A single sample is the source of the 7 T cell receptor beta chains below, sequenced in a study of blood T cell repertoires in COVID-19. The data were produced by immunoSEQ multiplex PCR, yet TCRdb's version contains in-frame clones alone and is incomplete. Of just under 150,000 clones in the sample, approximately 89% were seen once. What was sequenced was peripheral blood. The origin of the receptors is a human donor in a cohort sampled during active COVID-19.

The V call is TRBV13, the J call TRBJ2-1, with 9 bases fitting TRBD1. The V gene's germline CDR1 is PRHDT and CDR2 FYEKMQ (reference sequence). Trimming at V came to 2 bases and at J to 3 bases, leaving 2 bases not matched to a gene. This CDR3 has 15 amino acids. This chain's CDR3 is CASSLWTGDYNEQFF. CDR3 bases: TGTGCCAGCAGCTTATGGACAGGGGACTACAATGAGCAGTTCTTC.

V gene TRBV5-4 combines with J gene TRBJ2-1, with 10 bases fitting TRBD2. Germline values: CDR1 SGHNT, CDR2 YYREEE (reference sequence). The CDR3 has 18 amino acids. The V and J ends lost 4 bases and 0 bases, in that order; junction bases with no gene match: 10. CDR3 region: CASSKAGGSFSSYNEQFF. In DNA form, the CDR3 reads TGTGCCAGCAGCAAAGCGGGGGGGTCCTTCAGCTCCTACAATGAGCAGTTCTTC.

The chain joins TRBV7-6 to TRBJ2-5, with D maybe TRBD1 (6 bases). The CDR3 spans 16 residues. The V end was cut by 1 base, the J end by 5 bases, with 17 bases between. Per germline, CDR1 SGHVS and CDR2 FNYEAQ. In DNA, the CDR3 is TGTGCCAGCAGCTTAGTAGTACAGGGTAGGGGGGAGACCCAGTACTTC. Encoded protein: CASSLVVQGRGETQYF.

The J gene is TRBJ2-1, the V gene TRBV18, with 10 bases lining up with TRBD2. After removal of 3 bases from V and 12 bases from J, the junction contained 14 bases not matched to a gene. The CDR3 totals 16 residues. The germline CDR1 and CDR2 sequences are KGHSH and LQKENI. CDR3 bases: TGTGCCAGCTCACCGCTAACTAGCGGGGACCGCCCAAGGCAGTTCTTC. As protein: CASSPLTSGDRPRQFF. Variable domain in full (rest from reference TRBV18 and TRBJ2-1): NAGVMQNPRHLVRRRGQEARLRCSPMKGHSHVYWYRQLPEEGLKFMVYLQKENIIDESGMPKERFSAEFPKEGPSILRIQQVVRGDSAAYFCASSPLTSGDRPRQFFGPGTRLTVL.

The chain uses TRBV12-2 and TRBJ2-2; TRBD2, the D gene given by the table, was not confirmed from the DNA. TRBV12-2 is tagged as a pseudogene. This CDR3 comprises 15 residues. The CDR3 region has the DNA TGTGCAAGTCGCTTAGCGGGGACTAGGGTCGGGGAGCTGTTTTTT. Translation gives CASRLAGTRVGELFF.

CDR3 sequence: CASSQAGTYNTGELFF. DNA of the CDR3: TGTGCCAGCAGCCAAGCCGGGACTTACAACACCGGGGAGCTGTTTTTT. The rearrangement uses TRBV16 and TRBJ2-2; a weak D match, TRBD2 (6 bases). This CDR3 is 16 amino acids long. Germline values: CDR1 KGHSY, CDR2 FQNENV. Trimming pared 2 bases from V and 2 bases from J, leaving 12 bases between.

The chain couples TRBV3-1 (or the pseudogene TRBV3-2) to TRBJ1-3, with D uncertain. V was clipped by 4 bases and J by 2 bases, with 9 bases between them. The CDR3 covers 14 residues. Germline V gene lookup returns CDR1 LGHDT and CDR2 YNNKEL (reference sequence). In DNA, the CDR3 is TGTGCCAGCAGCCCTCAGCTAGCTGGAAACACCATATATTTT. Protein product: CASSPQLAGNTIYF.